The source of this T cell receptor beta chain is a study of shared clonotypes between healthy human individuals. The germline V and J ends were trimmed by 5 bases and 3 bases, with 8 bases remaining between them. Germline CDR1 is SEHNR and CDR2 is FQNEAQ (reference sequence). The CDR3 length is 12 residues. CD45RO-negative, CCR7-positively selected cells formed the naive CD8 fraction, excluding terminally differentiated effector memory CD45RA+ cells. Methods used by the authors: Junction-only immunoSEQ sequences carried no quality scores, so filtering differed. TCRdb keeps only in-frame clones here, not all; method: immunoSEQ multiplex PCR. The DNA gave D and trimming, while V, J and clone size come from that table. The sample holds about 2.1 million clones, just over 90% seen once. Note on this clone: Other DNA sequences in this specimen translate into the identical CDR3.

Sequences were obtained from naive CD8+ T cells from PBMCs. This TCR derives from a man in his late teens or twenties in good health. Some clones in this sample may be carry-over from other donors' samples. The chain uses TRBV7-9 and TRBJ2-7; possibly TRBD1 for D (5 bases). The CDR3 nucleotides are TGTGCCAGCAGCCCCAGGGACTACGAGCAGTACTTC. It is translated as CASSPRDYEQYF.